The entry below describes one T cell receptor beta chain. Its antigen is unidentified. The data are from a study of CD8 T cells in Susac syndrome. Study-level points and caveats: The TCR sequencing and HLA analysis in the study involved a relatively small number of individuals, as the study acknowledged.

It was with random hexamers that roughly 0.45 to 1 ug RNA was reverse transcribed. Coverage of TCR beta CDR3 amplification by immunoSEQ multiplex PCR extended to 54 Vbeta and 13 Jbeta. A single record per CDR3 protein comes from TCRdb applying MiXCR to the immunoSEQ multiplex PCR reads. This sample has around 140,000 distinct CDR3 sequences, with 75% to 90% found just once. While CD8+ and CD4+ T cells were isolated negatively, TEMRA cells were enriched by FACS. The TCR originated in a human donor with multiple sclerosis. The sequencing sample was made of CD8+ T cells from PBMCs.

The CDR3 sequence is CASSVSVKGRDTEAFF. CDR3 nucleotide sequence: TGTGCCAGCAGCGTATCCGTCAAGGGGCGGGACACTGAAGCTTTCTTT. V is TRBV9 and J is TRBJ1-1; possible D gene TRBD1, 5 bases. Germline values: CDR1 SGDLS, CDR2 YYNGEE. The V gene lost 1 base and the J gene lost 3 bases, with 16 bases spanning the gap. The CDR3 consists of 16 residues.